This T cell receptor beta chain was documented in a study of glioma-infiltrating T cells (dated by TCRdb to 2016 to 2017). The study in broad terms: TCR alpha- and beta-chain repertoires were sequenced from glioma tissue, non-neoplastic brain tissue and matched peripheral blood mononuclear cells. To measure divergence between tissue and blood T-cell populations, each tissue-infiltrating repertoire was compared with the peripheral blood repertoire of the same patient. Three low-grade glioma patients, roughly eight primary glioblastoma patients, and three non-glioma patients who contributed non-neoplastic brain tissue made up the paired cohort.

This clonotype showed up just once. It lacks a known antigen. At one boundary the junction diverges from the germline segment, which might be a read error. Taken from the germline V gene (reference sequence), the CDR1 and CDR2 loops are LNHDA and SQIVND. The cysteine opens and the phenylalanine closes a CDR3 of 17 amino acids. CDR3 DNA is the only sequence kept; it has 51 bases, read in frame from the first base. The iRepertoire nested amplicon-rescue multiplex PCR (arm-PCR) platform was used to amplify TCR alpha and beta CDR3 regions from RNA. For one-step reverse transcription and amplification, roughly 95-450 ng of tissue mRNA or PBMC total RNA was used as input. Following bead purification, Illumina adapters were added by a secondary multiplex PCR, and libraries between 200 and 400 bp were gel-purified. Libraries carried internal 6-nucleotide barcodes used for demultiplexing. Sequencing of libraries was performed on an Illumina MiSeq with 2x220 or 2x250 nucleotide paired-end reads. In the original analysis: Paired reads were merged using FLASH 1.2.11 and were aligned to the GRCh37 human genome using BWA-MEM, after which TRA and TRB reads were extracted. For V and J assignment, an IMGT-derived reference of cassette sequences and CDR3 motifs that included pseudogenes was used. Three-frame translation of reads was performed, and productive CDR3s were defined as those with a C...FGXG motif and no stop codons. Unique combinations of V-J cassette pair and CDR3 amino acid sequence were defined as clonotypes. Reads were filtered by Hamming distance, with the threshold set by the sequence error rate of each sample in mapped regions. In-frame beta chains were kept once TCRdb had trimmed the public reads at Q25 with fastp and called clones with MiXCR. All rows with the same CDR3 protein become a single entry with the most common DNA and genes. These V and J calls originate from TCRdb's pipeline instead of the authors' own analysis. The sample includes 2,900 or so distinct CDR3 sequences, with roughly 31% observed a single time. Of the sample, under 8% falls within the top ten clones.

On the study overall, not on this receptor specifically: VJ-independent divergence between tissue and blood was lower than expected in non-neoplastic patients but higher than expected in all gliomas, particularly low-grade gliomas. Group comparisons were based on small numbers of patients: three non-neoplastic, three low-grade glioma and roughly eight glioblastoma patients. Very few CDR3 sequences were shared between tissue and blood, attributed to high CDR3 diversity and limited sampling.

The chain links TRBV19 with TRBJ2-3; a tentative D match to TRBD2 spans 5 bases. The sample consisted of glioma tissue, nonneoplastic brain tissue, or PBMCs (not recorded which). The sequence was obtained from a human donor with low-grade glioma or glioblastoma, undergoing nonglioma brain surgery, or in good health (not recorded which). CDR3 reads: CATISCGRMAETDAQYF. DNA sequence: TGTGCCACTATCTCCTGCGGGCGGATGGCTGAAACAGATGCGCAGTATTTT.